This T cell receptor beta chain is drawn from a study of shared clonotypes between healthy human individuals. At the level of the study: Serving as donors were two women and a few men, whose ages spanned 18 to 49. CD4 naive and CD4 memory each took three plates per donor, while CD8 naive took two and CD8 memory one.

Healthy HIV-negative adults without recent acute infections or vaccinations served as donors. Study outcomes and limitations: Estimated richness values were generally larger in naive subsets than in memory subsets.

J was trimmed by 4 bases and V by 4 bases; bases with no gene match: 11. The germline V gene encodes CDR1 SQVTM and CDR2 ANQGSEA. CDR3 size: 15 residues. A note on this clone: Antigen: not known.

Only in-frame clones appear in the TCRdb table, and some are missing; sequencing was by immunoSEQ multiplex PCR. Of approximately 1,500,000 clones in the sample, under 99% were seen once. This clonotype originated in a man in his thirties or forties in good health. The V call is TRBV29-1, the J call TRBJ2-3; TRBD2 matches 7 bases. Sequences were obtained from naive CD4+ T cells sorted from blood. The subset was: CD45RA+ positively selected. CDR3 sequence (DNA): TGCAGCGTTGTTCCCGGCGGGAGAGGAGCAGATACGCAGTATTTT. As protein: CSVVPGGRGADTQYF.